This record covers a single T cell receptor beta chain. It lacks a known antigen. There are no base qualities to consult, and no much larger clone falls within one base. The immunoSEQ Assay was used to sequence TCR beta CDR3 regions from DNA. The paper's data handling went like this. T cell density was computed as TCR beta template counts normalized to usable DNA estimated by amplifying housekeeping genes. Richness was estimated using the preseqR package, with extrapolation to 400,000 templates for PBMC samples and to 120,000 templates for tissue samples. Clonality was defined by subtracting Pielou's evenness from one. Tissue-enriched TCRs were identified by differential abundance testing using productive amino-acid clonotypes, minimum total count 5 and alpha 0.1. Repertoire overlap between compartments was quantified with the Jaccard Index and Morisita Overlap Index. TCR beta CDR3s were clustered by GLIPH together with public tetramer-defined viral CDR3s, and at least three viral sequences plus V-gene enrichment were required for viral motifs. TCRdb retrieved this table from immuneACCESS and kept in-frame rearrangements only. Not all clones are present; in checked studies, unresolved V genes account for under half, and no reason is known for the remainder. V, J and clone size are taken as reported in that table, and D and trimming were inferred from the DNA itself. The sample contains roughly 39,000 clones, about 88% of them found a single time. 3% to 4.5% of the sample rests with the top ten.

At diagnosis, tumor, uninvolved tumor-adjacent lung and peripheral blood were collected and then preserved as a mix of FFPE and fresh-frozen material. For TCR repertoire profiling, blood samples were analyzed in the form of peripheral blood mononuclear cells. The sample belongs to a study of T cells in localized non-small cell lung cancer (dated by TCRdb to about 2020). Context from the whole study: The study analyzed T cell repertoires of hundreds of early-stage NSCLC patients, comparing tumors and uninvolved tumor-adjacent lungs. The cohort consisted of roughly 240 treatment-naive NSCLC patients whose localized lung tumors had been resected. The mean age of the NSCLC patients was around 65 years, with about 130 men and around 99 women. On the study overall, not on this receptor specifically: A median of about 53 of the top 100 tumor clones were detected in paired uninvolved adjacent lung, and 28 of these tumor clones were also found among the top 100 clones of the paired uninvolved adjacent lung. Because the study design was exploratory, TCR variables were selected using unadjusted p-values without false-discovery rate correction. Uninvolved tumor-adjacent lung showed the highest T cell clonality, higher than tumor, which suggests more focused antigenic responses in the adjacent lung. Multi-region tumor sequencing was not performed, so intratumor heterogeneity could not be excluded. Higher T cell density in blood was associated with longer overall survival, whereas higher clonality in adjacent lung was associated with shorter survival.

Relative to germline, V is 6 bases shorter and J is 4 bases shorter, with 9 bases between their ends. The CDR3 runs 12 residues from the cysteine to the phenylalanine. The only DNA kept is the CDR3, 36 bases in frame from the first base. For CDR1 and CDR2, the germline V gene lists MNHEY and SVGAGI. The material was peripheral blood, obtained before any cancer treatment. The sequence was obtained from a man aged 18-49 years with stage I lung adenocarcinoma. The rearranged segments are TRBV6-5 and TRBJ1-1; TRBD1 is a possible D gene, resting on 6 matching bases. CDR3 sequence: CASRDRSTEAFF. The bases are TGTGCCAGCAGAGACAGGTCCACTGAAGCTTTCTTT.